This TCR beta chain comes out of a study of blood T cell repertoires in COVID-19. Study summary: Samples representing acute and convalescent COVID-19 were sourced from the United States, Italy and Spain. Sources were T cells, B-cell-depleted T cells, or PBMCs; the material itself was cDNA or gDNA.

In the study's own analysis: By means of reference gene primer amplification, nucleated cell counts were estimated. Some clones are missing from TCRdb's copy, which holds only in-frame ones; the method was immunoSEQ multiplex PCR. Clone size and V and J calls were adopted from that table, with D and trimming inferred from the DNA. Among 150,000 to 200,000 clones listed, roughly 93% were seen once. CDR3 length equals 21 residues. The V gene's germline CDR1 is SEHNR and CDR2 FQNEAQ (reference sequence). The ends lost 5 bases at V and 2 bases at J; junction bases unmatched: 17. The V and J genes are TRBV7-9 and TRBJ2-3; the match to TRBD2 covers 15 bases. The sample consisted of peripheral blood. The sequence was collected from a man in his late teens or twenties with acute or convalescent COVID-19. DNA of the CDR3: TGTGCCAGCAGCGGGGTGGGACAGGGACTAGCGGGGGGAGCCTACACAGATACGCAGTATTTT. Translating it yields CASSGVGQGLAGGAYTDTQYF.